The next 29 T cell receptor beta chains were all read from a single sample in a study of cytomegalovirus exposure and HLA in healthy donors. PCR was performed using 60 Vbeta and 13 Jbeta primers. Using immunoSEQ multiplex PCR, the repertoire was profiled, and TCRdb retains in-frame clones only, with some absent. The table has 80,000 or so clones, just over 70% seen once. Material: PBMCs. The source of these receptors is a man aged 60 to 75 in good health and CMV-seropositive.

The table lists this clone with a few counts. The rearrangement uses TRBV9 and TRBJ2-3; D may be TRBD1 (6 bases). The germline V gene has CDR1 SGDLS and CDR2 YYNGEE. The CDR3 loop spans 15 amino acids. V was shortened by 5 bases and J by 0 bases, with 13 bases between the two germline ends. CDR3 in amino acids: CASRVGAASTDTQYF. The CDR3 nucleotides read TGTGCCAGCAGGGTGGGGGCAGCTAGCACAGATACGCAGTATTTT.

This clone was seen just once. The rearrangement links TRBV30 to TRBJ2-2, with D perhaps TRBD1 (6 bases). Germline CDR1 and CDR2: GTSNPN and SVGIG (reference sequence). Trimming shortened V by 3 bases and J by 6 bases, and 17 bases separated the two germline ends. This CDR3 comprises 15 residues. The CDR3 nucleotides read TGTGCCTGGAGCAGGGGACGGTTTCGGGCCGGGGAGCTGTTTTTT. It translates to CAWSRGRFRAGELFF.

The CDR3 DNA reads as TGTGCCAGCAGTGCACAAGTCCCTGGCGGGGCCGGGGAGCTGTTTTTT. Encoded protein: CASSAQVPGGAGELFF. The rearrangement links TRBV27 to TRBJ2-2; D is perhaps TRBD2 (6 bases). CDR1 is MNHEY and CDR2 is SMNVEV in the germline V gene (reference sequence). Trimming removed 5 bases from V and 6 bases from J, with 19 bases in between. The CDR3 has 16 residues.

This clone appeared a few times. The chain joins TRBV27 to TRBJ2-3; 7 bases are a match to TRBD2. In germline, CDR1 is MNHEY, CDR2 SMNVEV (reference sequence). The CDR3 contains 17 residues. The V segment lost 0 bases and the J segment 3 bases; nucleotides outside the gene matches: 9. The CDR3 DNA reads TGTGCCAGCAGTTTATCGAATGGGGGAGGGCCAACAGATACGCAGTATTTT. It codes for CASSLSNGGGPTDTQYF.

The rearrangement joins TRBV11-3 to TRBJ1-4; D gene ambiguous. V dropped 2 bases and J dropped 3 bases, with 19 bases sitting between them. CDR1 and CDR2 (germline): SGHNT, YENEEA. The CDR3 is 18 residues long. This chain's CDR3 is CASSLTPEEGPPNEKLFF. CDR3 nucleotide sequence: TGTGCCAGCAGCTTAACACCTGAGGAGGGCCCTCCTAATGAAAAACTGTTTTTT. Supplemented by reference TRBV11-3 and TRBJ1-4, the full variable domain reads EAGVVQSPRYKIIEKKQPVAFWCNPISGHNTLYWYLQNLGQGPELLIRYENEEAVDDSQLPKDRFSAERLKGVDSTLKIQPAELGDSAVYLCASSLTPEEGPPNEKLFFGSGTQLSVL.

The chain links TRBV5-6 to TRBJ1-5; TRBD1 matches at 7 bases. V gave up 4 bases and J gave up 4 bases; unmatched junction bases: 5. CDR3 size: 14 residues. Germline lookup yields CDR1 SGHDT and CDR2 YYEEEE. CDR3 region: CASSQGDRNQPQHF. CDR3 bases: TGTGCCAGCAGCCAGGGGGACAGAAATCAGCCCCAGCATTTT.

In DNA, the CDR3 is TGTGCCAGCAGTTTATCGCAGGTGAACACTGAAGCTTTCTTT. Translation gives CASSLSQVNTEAFF. V usage is TRBV28 and J usage is TRBJ1-1, with no clear D. Trimming removed 1 base from V and 0 bases from J, with 6 bases in between. The germline gives CDR1 MDHEN, CDR2 SYDVKM. The CDR3 sequence is 14 residues long.

The chain carries TRBV11-2 and TRBJ2-7; TRBD2 matches 8 bases. The CDR3 is made up of 15 amino acids. Germline-derived CDR1 and CDR2 are SGHAT and FQNNGV. J was trimmed by 4 bases and V by 6 bases; bases with no gene match: 11. The CDR3 bases are TGTGCCAGCAGGTCCCCCTACCGCGGGAGGTACGAGCAGTACTTC. It codes for CASRSPYRGRYEQYF.

The rearrangement links TRBV5-1 to TRBJ2-7; 8 nucleotides line up with TRBD1. CDR3 length: 15 amino acids. Germline V lookup: CDR1 SGHRS, CDR2 YFSETQ. Trimming took 6 bases from V and 1 from J; bases not matched to a gene: 9. CDR3 loop: CASNWQTGASYEQYF. The CDR3 bases are TGCGCCAGCAACTGGCAGACAGGGGCTTCCTACGAGCAGTACTTC.

This sequence joins TRBV4-1 and TRBJ1-1; D gene unclear. Between the trimmed V and J ends, which lost 0 bases and 6 bases, there was a span of 11 bases. CDR1 is MGHRA, CDR2 YSYEKL, per germline. This CDR3 region has 14 residues. The CDR3 protein is CASSQDSAGPEAFF. DNA of the CDR3: TGCGCCAGCAGCCAAGATAGCGCCGGCCCTGAAGCTTTCTTT.

CDR3 in DNA: TGTGCCAGCAGTTACTCAGGGGGCCCTGGAAACACCATATATTTT. Protein product: CASSYSGGPGNTIYF. The chain couples TRBV6-6 to TRBJ1-3; TRBD1 matches 7 bases. Germline V gene sequence: CDR1 MNHNY, CDR2 SVGAGI (reference sequence). Trimming took 0 bases from V and 2 from J; bases not matched to a gene: 1. This CDR3 contains 15 residues.

This clone was seen just once. The chain employs TRBV6-1 and TRBJ2-2; 15 positions agree with TRBD2. CDR3 size: 18 residues. The V segment lost 5 bases and the J segment 0 bases; nucleotides outside the gene matches: 4. Looked up from germline, CDR1 is MNHNS and CDR2 is SASEGT. The CDR3 loop reads CASSQGLAGGTNTGELFF. Here the CDR3 DNA reads TGTGCCAGCAGTCAAGGACTAGCGGGAGGGACGAACACCGGGGAGCTGTTTTTT.

The V gene is TRBV29-1, the J gene TRBJ2-5; 8 bases map to TRBD2. This CDR3 has 14 residues. With V trimmed by 7 bases and J by 2 bases, 9 bases remained unmatched. Per the germline V gene, CDR1 is SQVTM and CDR2 is ANQGSEA. Here the CDR3 reads CSAVSGMSQETQYF. DNA of the CDR3: TGCAGCGCCGTTAGCGGGATGTCTCAAGAGACCCAGTACTTC.

The V and J genes are TRBV6-5 and TRBJ2-5, with a weak D call TRBD2 (5 bases). In germline, CDR1 is MNHEY, CDR2 SVGAGI. V lost 7 bases and J 2 bases, leaving 14 bases between the germline ends. CDR3 length: 14 residues. The CDR3 protein is CASTPGRRQETQYF. The CDR3 nucleotides are TGTGCCAGCACCCCCGGAAGGAGGCAAGAGACCCAGTACTTC.

The chain joins TRBV5-1 to TRBJ2-1; TRBD1 matches at 12 bases. Trimming at V came to 8 bases and at J to 5 bases, leaving 8 bases not matched to a gene. The germline CDR1 and CDR2 sequences are SGHRS and YFSETQ. This CDR3 is 15 amino acids long. The CDR3 DNA sequence: TGCGCCAGTCTCCCGGGACAGGGGGCCCACAATGAGCAGTTCTTC. Amino acids: CASLPGQGAHNEQFF.

The V and J genes are TRBV7-9 and TRBJ2-1; TRBD2 matches at 8 bases. The V gene's germline CDR1 is SEHNR and CDR2 FQNEAQ (reference sequence). The CDR3 totals 11 residues. The V segment lost 6 bases and the J segment 15 bases; nucleotides outside the gene matches: 7. As DNA, the CDR3 is TGTGCCAGCAGTCATAGCGGGGAACCGTTCTTC. Its protein is CASSHSGEPFF.

This chain connects TRBV7-6 to TRBJ1-3, with 10 bases that match TRBD1. This CDR3 has 18 amino acids. The junction had 11 bases not matched to a gene; V was cut back by 4 bases and J by 2 bases. Germline-derived CDR1 and CDR2 are SGHVS and FNYEAQ. The CDR3 coding sequence is TGTGCCAGCAGCTCCTACTACCGGGACAGGGGAACTGGAAACACCATATATTTT. Protein sequence: CASSSYYRDRGTGNTIYF.

The chain is built from TRBV5-4 and TRBJ2-7; 8 nucleotides match TRBD2. CDR1 and CDR2 (germline): SGHNT, YYREEE (reference sequence). The junction had 8 bases not matched to a gene; V was cut back by 4 bases and J by 2 bases. The CDR3 is 15 amino acids. In DNA, the CDR3 is TGTGCCAGCAGCGCCACCACTAGCGGACCCTACGAGCAGTACTTC. It yields the protein CASSATTSGPYEQYF.

The chain is built from TRBV10-3 and TRBJ2-1; 9 bases fit TRBD2. The junction had 7 bases not matched to a gene; V was cut back by 3 bases and J by 4 bases. Germline values: CDR1 ENHRY, CDR2 SYGVKD. CDR3 length equals 16 residues. Written as DNA, the CDR3 is TGTGCCATCAGTGATAGGGCTAGCGGGGTTTACAATGAGCAGTTCTTC. Amino acid sequence: CAISDRASGVYNEQFF.

This chain links TRBV7-8 with TRBJ2-7; no reliable D call. From germline, CDR1 is SGHVS and CDR2 FQNEAQ. The CDR3 loop spans 14 amino acids. Trimming cost V 4 bases and J 0 bases, with 10 bases left between them. CDR3 sequence: CASSSRLVSYEQYF. DNA of the CDR3: TGTGCCAGCAGCTCCCGACTGGTCTCCTACGAGCAGTACTTC.

The V gene is TRBV4-1, the J gene TRBJ1-2; 10 nucleotides agree with TRBD1. Germline V lookup: CDR1 MGHRA, CDR2 YSYEKL. The ends lost 0 bases at V and 8 bases at J; junction bases unmatched: 12. This CDR3 is 17 amino acids long. The CDR3 sequence is CASSQDPGTGVSEGYTF. The CDR3, as DNA: TGCGCCAGCAGCCAAGATCCCGGGACAGGGGTGTCAGAAGGCTACACCTTC.

The chain recombines TRBV6-1 with TRBJ1-3; TRBD1 matches 8 bases. This CDR3 is 14 amino acids long. Trimming at V came to 6 bases and at J to 4 bases, leaving 5 bases not matched to a gene. Looked up from germline, CDR1 is MNHNS and CDR2 is SASEGT. CDR3: CASRGQGSGNTIYF. The CDR3, as DNA: TGTGCCAGCAGAGGACAGGGTTCAGGAAACACCATATATTTT.

The CDR3 spells CASSRRDRANEQFF. Written as DNA, the CDR3 is TGTGCCAGCAGCCGCCGGGACAGGGCCAATGAGCAGTTCTTC. V is TRBV5-4 and J is TRBJ2-1; 9 bases match TRBD1. This CDR3 is built from 14 residues. J gave up 6 bases and V 4 bases, and 5 bases lay outside the gene matches. CDR1 is SGHNT, CDR2 YYREEE, per germline (reference sequence).

This chain joins TRBV6-5 and TRBJ2-7; 10 nucleotides line up with TRBD1. The germline gives CDR1 MNHEY, CDR2 SVGAGI. The CDR3 covers 15 residues. J was trimmed by 1 base and V by 6 bases; bases with no gene match: 6. The CDR3 loop is CASSRGQGLSYEQYF. CDR3 DNA sequence: TGTGCCAGCAGCCGGGGACAGGGGTTATCCTACGAGCAGTACTTC.

The chain employs TRBV6-6 and TRBJ2-7; D is perhaps TRBD1 (5 bases). Trimming removed 5 bases at V and 3 bases at J, with 14 bases between. The germline V gene has CDR1 MNHNY and CDR2 SVGAGI (reference sequence). CDR3 length equals 14 residues. This CDR3 is CASSLRQPHYEQYF. In DNA, the CDR3 is TGTGCCAGCAGTCTAAGACAGCCTCACTACGAGCAGTACTTC.

The V and J genes are TRBV19 and TRBJ2-5, with a possible D match to TRBD2 (6 bases). The DNA end is a closer match to TRBJ2-7, so the J assignment may be wrong. The CDR3 totals 15 residues. Germline values: CDR1 LNHDA, CDR2 SQIVND (reference sequence). The DNA for the CDR3 is TGTGCCAGTAGTATATCTAGCGCTTTCTCCTACGAGCAGTACTTC. This sequence encodes CASSISSAFSYEQYF.

This clone was found once. This rearrangement joins TRBV7-2 to TRBJ2-3, with D unclear. The CDR3 totals 15 residues. The germline V gene has CDR1 SGHTA and CDR2 FQGNSA. V was cut by 0 bases and J by 2 bases, with 9 bases left in between. CDR3 sequence reads: CASSLAPTTTDTQYF. The DNA of the CDR3 is TGTGCCAGCAGCTTAGCGCCCACAACCACAGATACGCAGTATTTT.

This clone occurred a few times. CDR3 protein: CASKGEHEQYF. CDR3 in DNA: TGCGCCAGCAAAGGAGAGCACGAGCAGTACTTC. This rearrangement joins TRBV5-1 to TRBJ2-7; unclear D gene. The CDR3 loop spans 11 amino acids. CDR1 and CDR2 from the germline V gene are SGHRS and YFSETQ. Trimming took 6 bases from V and 5 from J, leaving 9 bases between them.

The chain links TRBV5-6 to TRBJ2-1, with D tentatively TRBD2 (6 bases). Germline values: CDR1 SGHDT, CDR2 YYEEEE. Trimming stripped 2 bases from V and 0 bases from J, with 18 bases between. The CDR3 length is 18 residues. The CDR3 sequence: CASSFIGPRGSSYNEQFF. The DNA of the CDR3 is TGTGCCAGCAGCTTTATAGGCCCCCGGGGGAGCTCCTACAATGAGCAGTTCTTC.